This T cell receptor (beta chain) was captured by sequencing in a study of cytomegalovirus exposure and HLA in healthy donors. Study information: Tens of millions of unique TCRs from HLA-typed donors were held in an early data release.

The PCR ran on 60 Vbeta and 13 Jbeta primers. Profiled with immunoSEQ multiplex PCR; TCRdb holds only in-frame clones, not every one. This sample carries tens of thousands of clones, with 15% going to the ten biggest clones. This CDR3 has 15 residues. V gave up 7 bases and J gave up 2 bases, with 17 bases separating them. CDR1 and CDR2 (germline): LNHDA, SQIVND (reference sequence). The chain uses TRBV19 and TRBJ1-2; maybe TRBD1 (6 bases). Input material: PBMCs. The TCR originated in a man aged 45 to 65 in good health and CMV-seropositive. In nucleotides, the CDR3 is TGTGCCAGTAAGTGGAATCATAGGGGGAACTATGGCTACACCTTC. Translated: CASKWNHRGNYGYTF.